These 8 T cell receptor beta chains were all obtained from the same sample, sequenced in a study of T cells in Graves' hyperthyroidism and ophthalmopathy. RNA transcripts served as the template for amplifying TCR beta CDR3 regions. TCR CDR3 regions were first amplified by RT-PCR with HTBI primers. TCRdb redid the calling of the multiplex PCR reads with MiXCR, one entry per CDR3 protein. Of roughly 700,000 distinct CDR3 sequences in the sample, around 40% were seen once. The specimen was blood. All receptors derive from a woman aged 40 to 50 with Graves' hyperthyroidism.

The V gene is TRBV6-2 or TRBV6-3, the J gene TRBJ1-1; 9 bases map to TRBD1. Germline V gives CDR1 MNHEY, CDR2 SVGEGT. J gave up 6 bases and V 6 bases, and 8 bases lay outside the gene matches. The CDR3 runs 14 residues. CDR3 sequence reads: CASSPDRGSAEAFF. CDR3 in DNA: TGTGCCAGCAGCCCCGACAGGGGGAGTGCTGAAGCTTTCTTT.

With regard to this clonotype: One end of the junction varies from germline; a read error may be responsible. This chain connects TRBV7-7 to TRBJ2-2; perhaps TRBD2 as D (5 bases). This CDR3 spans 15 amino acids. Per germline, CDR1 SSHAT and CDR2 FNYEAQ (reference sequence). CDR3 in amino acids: CASSLLGMGTGELFF. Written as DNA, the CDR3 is TGTGCTAGCAGCTTACTCGGGATGGGCACCGGGGAGCTGTTTTTT.

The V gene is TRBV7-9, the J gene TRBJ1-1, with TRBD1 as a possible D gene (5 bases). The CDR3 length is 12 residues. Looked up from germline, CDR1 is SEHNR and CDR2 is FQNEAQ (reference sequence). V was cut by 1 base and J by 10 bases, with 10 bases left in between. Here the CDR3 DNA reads TGTGCCAGCAGCTTAGAGAACAGGAGAGCTTTCTTT. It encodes CASSLENRRAFF.

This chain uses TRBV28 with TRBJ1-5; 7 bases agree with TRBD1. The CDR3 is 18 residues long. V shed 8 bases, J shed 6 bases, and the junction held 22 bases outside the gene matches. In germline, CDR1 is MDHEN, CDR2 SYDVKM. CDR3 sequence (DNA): TGTGCCAGCTGGACATCCCTTCTCGGACAGGTGGGGGGTCAGCCCCAGCATTTT. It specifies CASWTSLLGQVGGQPQHF.

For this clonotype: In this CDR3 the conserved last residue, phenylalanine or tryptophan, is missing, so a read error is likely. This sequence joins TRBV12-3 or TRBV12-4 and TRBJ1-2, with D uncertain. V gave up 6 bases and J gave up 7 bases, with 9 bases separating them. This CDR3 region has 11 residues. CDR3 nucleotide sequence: TGTGCCAGCAGCCCTTTAGGTGGCTACACCGTC. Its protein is CASSPLGGYTV.

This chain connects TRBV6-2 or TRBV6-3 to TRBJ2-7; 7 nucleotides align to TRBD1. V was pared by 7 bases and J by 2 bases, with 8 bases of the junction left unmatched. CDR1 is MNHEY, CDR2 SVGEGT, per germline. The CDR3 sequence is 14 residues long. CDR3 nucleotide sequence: TGTGCCAGCAATATTGACAGGGCAGCCTACGAGCAGTACTTC. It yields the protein CASNIDRAAYEQYF.

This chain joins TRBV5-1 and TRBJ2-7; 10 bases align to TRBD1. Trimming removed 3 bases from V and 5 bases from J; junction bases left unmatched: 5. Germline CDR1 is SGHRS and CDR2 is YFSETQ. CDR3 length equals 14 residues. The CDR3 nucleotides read TGCGCCAGCAGCTCTCGACAGGGGGCTCACGAGCAGTACTTC. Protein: CASSSRQGAHEQYF.

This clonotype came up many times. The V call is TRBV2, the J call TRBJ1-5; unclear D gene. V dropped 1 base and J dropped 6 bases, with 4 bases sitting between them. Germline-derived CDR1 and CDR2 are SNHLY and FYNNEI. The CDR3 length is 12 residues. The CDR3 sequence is CASSEVSQPQHF. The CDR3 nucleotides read TGTGCCAGCAGTGAAGTGAGTCAGCCCCAGCATTTT.